This entry lists 3 T cell receptor beta chains sequenced from one sample in a study of OX40 agonist ivuxolimab in advanced cancers. The protocol was immunoSEQ multiplex PCR, while the TCRdb copy is restricted to in-frame clones and leaves out a portion. The table records tens of thousands of clones, 84% of them present only once. The specimen was CD4+ or CD8+ T cells sorted from blood, collected in a trial of the OX40 agonist ivuxolimab. All receptors come from an adult with an advanced solid tumor such as melanoma, head and neck, liver or kidney cancer.

In nucleotides, the CDR3 is TGTGCCAGCCGGGGGACCTCGAACACCGGGGAGCTGTTTTTT. Encoded protein: CASRGTSNTGELFF. The rearrangement links TRBV19 to TRBJ2-2, with D tentatively TRBD2 (6 bases). The V and J ends lost 9 bases and 0 bases respectively, with 11 bases between them. The CDR3 consists of 14 residues. Per the germline V gene, CDR1 is LNHDA and CDR2 is SQIVND (reference sequence).

This sequence joins TRBV19 and TRBJ2-5; 10 bases align to TRBD1. Germline V gene lookup returns CDR1 LNHDA and CDR2 SQIVND (reference sequence). The J segment lost 5 bases and the V segment lost 4 bases, leaving 7 bases of the junction unmatched. The CDR3 spans 15 residues. This CDR3 reads CASSTTGTGAETQYF. The CDR3 region has the DNA TGTGCCAGTAGTACGACCGGGACAGGGGCGGAGACCCAGTACTTC.

The genes are TRBV6-1 and TRBJ1-5; D is ambiguous. CDR3 length: 14 amino acids. Germline CDR1 and CDR2: MNHNS and SASEGT. Trimming removed 3 bases from V and 0 bases from J, with 6 bases in between. The CDR3 is CASSEWGSNQPQHF. As DNA, the CDR3 is TGTGCCAGCAGTGAGTGGGGTAGCAATCAGCCCCAGCATTTT.